Listed below are T cell receptor beta chains from one sample, sequenced in a study of PD-L1 blockade in urothelial cancer. Data came from immunoSEQ multiplex PCR; TCRdb stores just in-frame clones and leaves some out. The sample lists about 30,000 clones; 70% to 90% were seen once. The specimen was PBMCs, collected around atezolizumab (anti-PD-L1) treatment. All receptors derive from a man at least 80 years old with urothelial cancer. The conserved cysteine and the conserved F or W are not part of the CDR3 here. Clone size is not always given. Where it is, it says once, few, many or a class for expanded clones.

TRBJ1-2,NA,TRBV29-1,SVEDREWDYGYT
TRBJ2-4,NA,TRBV30,AWSVTGGSIQY
TRBJ1-4,NA,TRBV19,ASTLGQGNNEKLF
TRBJ1-1,once,TRBV6-5,ASKKGFNTEAF
TRBJ2-1,NA,TRBV4-1,ASSQSSASGGYNEQF
TRBJ2-1,NA,TRBV15,ATSRGTSGRNEQF
TRBJ2-7,NA,TRBV7-6,ASSSGQDTYEQY
TRBJ1-2,NA,TRBV6-4,ASSGGWGYT
TRBJ2-1,NA,TRBV7-2,ASSFPGLAYNEQF
TRBJ2-1,NA,TRBV10-3,AISGQGAPKRQKF
TRBJ1-1,NA,TRBV7-2,ASSFNRGQYTEAF
TRBJ2-5,NA,TRBV29-1,SVDRGTETQY
TRBJ2-7,NA,TRBV5-4,ASSLLTGTNEQY
TRBJ1-5,NA,TRBV6-1,ASSEEPQGNQPQH
TRBJ2-5,NA,TRBV5-1,ASSLGNLAGVQETQY
TRBJ2-5,NA,TRBV13,ASSLGSYRGALETQY
TRBJ2-1,NA,TRBV27,ASSSQGYEQF
TRBJ2-3,NA,TRBV7-2,ASSGGGVGTDTQY
TRBJ2-4,NA,TRBV25-1,ASSEIQGVKNIQY
TRBJ2-7,NA,TRBV7-9,ASSPPGSGQGYEQY
TRBJ2-2,NA,TRBV9,ASSVATSGWRGELF
TRBJ2-1,few,TRBV28,ASSSSQRGPLAEQF
TRBJ2-3,NA,TRBV19,ASSVGTSGSHPDTQY
TRBJ2-2,NA,TRBV7-9,ASSPGQNTGELF